The 14 T cell receptor beta chains presented below share a single source sample, sequenced in a study of blood T cell repertoires in COVID-19. Some clones are missing from TCRdb's copy, which holds only in-frame ones; the method was immunoSEQ multiplex PCR. The sample lists under 200,000 clones, 88% occurring once. The specimen sequenced was PBMCs or T cells enriched from blood (not recorded which). The receptors were sampled from a woman aged 45-59 years who had recovered from COVID-19.

The J gene is TRBJ2-1, the V gene TRBV7-6, with D perhaps matching TRBD1 (5 bases). V lost 4 bases and J lost 6, with 13 bases in between. Germline V gene sequence: CDR1 SGHVS, CDR2 FNYEAQ. The length of the CDR3 is 14 residues. CDR3 in amino acids: CASSSGAPGNEQFF. The CDR3 DNA sequence: TGTGCCAGCAGCTCTGGGGCACCGGGCAATGAGCAGTTCTTC.

This chain joins TRBV4-2 and TRBJ1-1, with D uncertain. CDR1 is LGHNA and CDR2 is YNFKEQ in the germline V gene. This CDR3 contains 15 residues. Between the trimmed V and J ends, which lost 0 bases and 1 base, there was a span of 9 bases. In nucleotides, the CDR3 is TGTGCCAGCAGCCAAGATTGGGCCTCGAACACTGAAGCTTTCTTT. This encodes CASSQDWASNTEAFF.

The rearrangement links TRBV29-1 to TRBJ2-5; 7 bases match TRBD1. The CDR3 sequence is 12 residues long. J lost 7 bases, V lost 2 bases, and 4 bases had no gene match. Per the germline V gene, CDR1 is SQVTM and CDR2 is ANQGSEA. This chain's CDR3 is CSVETGEPTQYF. CDR3 coding DNA: TGCAGCGTTGAAACAGGGGAGCCGACCCAGTACTTC. Full variable domain (outside the CDR3, taken from reference TRBV29-1 and TRBJ2-5): SAVISQKPSRDICQRGTSLTIQCQVDSQVTMMFWYRQQPGQSLTLIATANQGSEATYESGFVIDKFPISRPNLTFSTLTVSNMSPEDSSIYLCSVETGEPTQYFGPGTRLLVL.

The chain is built from TRBV4-3 and TRBJ1-4, with 7 bases aligning to TRBD1. V dropped 3 bases and J dropped 0; count of bases not matched to a gene: 13. Germline-derived CDR1 and CDR2 are LGHNA and YSLEER. The CDR3 is made up of 19 amino acids. The CDR3 bases are TGCGCCAGCAGCCAGCGCCCCCGGGACAGCCTTGCAACTAATGAAAAACTGTTTTTT. It encodes CASSQRPRDSLATNEKLFF.

J is TRBJ2-7 and V is TRBV7-6, with D possibly being TRBD1 (5 bases). From germline, CDR1 is SGHVS and CDR2 FNYEAQ. V was trimmed by 0 bases and J by 3 bases, leaving 12 bases between them. The CDR3 runs to 15 residues. CDR3 sequence (DNA): TGTGCCAGCAGCTTAGCGCCTGGCAGGGACTACGAGCAGTACTTC. Translated: CASSLAPGRDYEQYF.

The chain recombines TRBV15 with TRBJ2-2, with D maybe TRBD1 (6 bases). Per the germline V gene, CDR1 is LNHNV and CDR2 is YYDKDF (reference sequence). The CDR3 has 13 residues. V gave up 8 bases and J gave up 4 bases, with 11 bases separating them. The chain's CDR3 is CATLPGVTGELFF. The CDR3 bases are TGTGCCACCCTTCCAGGGGTCACCGGGGAGCTGTTTTTT.

The CDR3 DNA is TGCAGTGCTAGTAGACAGAAGCTAGCCAAAAACATTCAGTACTTC. This gives the protein CSASRQKLAKNIQYF. V is TRBV20-1 and J is TRBJ2-4; weak D call: TRBD1 (5 bases). Between the trimmed V and J ends, which lost 3 bases and 0 bases, there was a span of 12 bases. This CDR3 region has 15 residues. Looked up from germline, CDR1 is DFQATT and CDR2 is SNEGSKA (reference sequence).

The rearrangement joins TRBV6-1 to TRBJ1-2, with D perhaps matching TRBD1 (6 bases). V was pared by 5 bases and J by 2 bases, with 18 bases between. Germline CDR1 reads MNHNS; CDR2 reads SASEGT. This CDR3 comprises 16 residues. The CDR3 DNA is TGTGCCAGCAGTAAAGGGATCAGGGGAATAAACTATGGCTACACCTTC. Encoded protein: CASSKGIRGINYGYTF.

The rearrangement joins TRBV12-5 to TRBJ1-4, with D possibly matching TRBD1 (6 bases). V lost 7 bases and J lost 0, with 15 bases in between. Germline-derived CDR1 and CDR2 are LGHNT and FRNRAP. The CDR3 length is 16 residues. This chain's CDR3 is CASAKGDLATNEKLFF. CDR3 in DNA: TGTGCTAGTGCCAAGGGGGACCTTGCAACTAATGAAAAACTGTTTTTT.

The chain uses TRBV7-8 and TRBJ1-2; TRBD1 might be the D (6 bases). Germline CDR1 and CDR2: SGHVS and FQNEAQ. This CDR3 spans 15 amino acids. V gave up 5 bases and J gave up 2 bases, with 15 bases separating them. In DNA, the CDR3 is TGTGCCAGCAGCCGAGGGGGAGGAGGGAACTATGGCTACACCTTC. This gives the protein CASSRGGGGNYGYTF.

V and J are TRBV18 and TRBJ1-2; D remains unclear. Germline CDR1 is KGHSH and CDR2 is LQKENI. This CDR3 is 14 amino acids long. The V end was cut by 0 bases, the J end by 0 bases, with 5 bases between. This CDR3 reads CASSPPEANYGYTF. CDR3 nucleotides: TGTGCCAGCTCACCACCAGAGGCTAACTATGGCTACACCTTC. Full variable domain (remainder filled in from reference TRBV18 and TRBJ1-2): NAGVMQNPRHLVRRRGQEARLRCSPMKGHSHVYWYRQLPEEGLKFMVYLQKENIIDESGMPKERFSAEFPKEGPSILRIQQVVRGDSAAYFCASSPPEANYGYTFGSGTRLTVV.

Only a few counts were recorded for this clone. The genes are TRBV14 and TRBJ1-1; no clear D gene. There are 15 residues in the CDR3. V gave up 0 bases and J gave up 5 bases, with 13 bases separating them. Per the germline V gene, CDR1 is SGHDN and CDR2 is FVKESK. The CDR3 here is CASSQDWGGSTEAFF. The DNA of the CDR3 is TGTGCCAGCAGCCAAGATTGGGGAGGAAGTACTGAAGCTTTCTTT.

This clone was seen just once. J is TRBJ2-7 and V is TRBV5-1; tentative D call: TRBD1 (6 bases). V lost 1 base and J lost 0, with 17 bases in between. In germline, CDR1 is SGHRS, CDR2 YFSETQ. CDR3 length equals 17 residues. The DNA for the CDR3 is TGCGCCAGCAGCTTGCCCCTGGCAGGGGAAGGCTCCTACGAGCAGTACTTC. Amino acid sequence: CASSLPLAGEGSYEQYF.

The chain links TRBV30 to TRBJ1-1; TRBD1 is a possible D gene (5 bases). CDR3 length: 14 residues. V gave up 4 bases and J gave up 1 base, with 13 bases separating them. Germline V gives CDR1 GTSNPN, CDR2 SVGIG (reference sequence). CDR3 bases: TGTGCCTGGAATGCGGGGGGATCGAACACTGAAGCTTTCTTT. It is translated as CAWNAGGSNTEAFF.